This T cell receptor (beta chain) was recorded in a study of blood T cell repertoires in COVID-19. Repertoires were generated with immunoSEQ multiplex PCR, while TCRdb's copy carries only in-frame clones and drops some. The sample carries roughly 300,000 clones, about 87% recorded once. Trimming cost V 2 bases and J 7 bases; bases outside gene matches: 12. Germline V gene lookup returns CDR1 SQVTM and CDR2 ANQGSEA. CDR3 length equals 16 residues. The source is a woman aged 40 to 50 who had recovered from COVID-19. Material: peripheral blood. V usage is TRBV29-1 and J usage is TRBJ1-2; 11 bases align to TRBD1. The CDR3: CSVEPPPGQGVPGYTF. As DNA, the CDR3 is TGCAGCGTTGAACCCCCCCCGGGACAGGGGGTTCCTGGCTACACCTTC.